The rows below give T cell receptor beta chains drawn from one sample of a study of technical replicates of blood from a few donors. Clones were read by immunoSEQ multiplex PCR, and TCRdb kept only the in-frame ones, dropping some. The sample has under 85,000 clones, around 97% seen once. The specimen sequenced was T cells isolated from PBMCs. These receptors originate from a human donor in good health. Both conserved end residues are trimmed from each CDR3. D genes are given only for firm matches.

>13|TRBD1|TRBV9
ASSGSGTVQETQY
>8|.|TRBV2
AVGGTKAF
>12|.|TRBV28
ASSFGGSAYEQY
>11|TRBD1|TRBV18
ASAKDRLQPQH
>11|.|TRBV15
ATSSGDVYGYT
>15|.|TRBV18
ASSRLDRTLNTGELF
>13|TRBD1|TRBV18
ASSSSGQAGDTQY
>11|TRBD2|TRBV4-1
ASSPGGFETQY
>13|.|TRBV5-1
ASSLVLALPDTQY
>11|.|TRBV4-1
ASSLGVEETQY
>13|TRBD2|TRBV4-1
ASSHGAGKVYEQY
>10|.|TRBV5-1
ASSFTGDTQY
>14|TRBD2|TRBV4-2
ASSQDAAGGGREQF
>10|TRBD1|TRBV9
ASSGGQSEAF
>12|.|TRBV19
ASSIERTNTEAF
>11|.|TRBV29-1
SVGLRLADTQY
>13|TRBD1|TRBV7-9
ASSLIVGTGFEQY
>13|.|TRBV6-6
ASSYSQGSNTEAF
>11|TRBD2|TRBV28
ASSLRPSGKQF
>14|.|TRBV25-1
ASSEYKAGWDTEAF
>9|TRBD2|TRBV7-9
ASNREGEQF
>11|.|TRBV6-5
ASSQTASYEQY
>11|.|TRBV5-6
ASSLVGDQPQH
>12|.|TRBV11-2
ASSSLRRNEKLF
>16|TRBD2|TRBV28
ASSFPTLHSGGQETQY
>13|.|TRBV6-6
ASSYSIRLNGELF
>14|TRBD2|TRBV7-3
ASSSPLAGVTDTQY
>13|TRBD1|TRBV9
ASSVVETGHYGYT
>11|TRBD1|TRBV4-2
ASSRQGNEKLF
>12|.|TRBV2
ASTPGGLDQPQH
>13|.|TRBV11-2
ASSLNWVGGNTIY
>15|TRBD1|TRBV28
ASIPGQGKLLVQPQH
>13|TRBD2|TRBV11-1
ASSLYGVMAGVPF
>12|TRBD1|TRBV5-1
ASSWEQGVEKLF
>12|TRBD1|TRBV6-5
ASRVPGQGSGYT
>13|TRBD2|TRBV13
ASSNQLAGTYEQY
>13|.|TRBV10-3
AISLSPGVADTQY
>13|.|TRBV7-6
ASSSIGSRGAEAF
>11|.|TRBV2
ASSREGEGGYT
>10|TRBD1|TRBV10-1
ASSPRRGIIF
>12|.|TRBV2
ASTWRGGARVLT
>13|TRBD1|TRBV2
ASTGTRGRIRGYT
>14|TRBD2|TRBV5-4
ASSLGGGSSYNEQF
>19|TRBD1|TRBV4-2
ASSQDRTGSDPYSGANVLT
>14|TRBD1|TRBV4-2
ASSQQGVRGRDGYT
>12|.|TRBV25-1
ARFMWGENQPQH
>10|.|TRBV7-9
ASSPRDYEQY
>11|.|TRBV15
ATSGQGRDEQF
>14|TRBD1|TRBV7-6
ASSLDPGQLNEKLF
>11|.|TRBV7-6
ASGEGGDYGYT
>14|TRBD1|TRBV4-1
ASSHVMTGDNTEAF
>13|TRBD2|TRBV5-4
ASSLLGTRDHEQY
>13|.|TRBV6-1
ASSELGGNNYGYT
>19|TRBD1|TRBV7-8
ASSLIHGTGLLSRPDQPQH
>11|.|TRBV4-1
ASSPHGNTEAF
>16|TRBD1|TRBV11-1
ASSNKQGTLTTNEKLF
>11|.|TRBV15
ATSRDRGDGYT